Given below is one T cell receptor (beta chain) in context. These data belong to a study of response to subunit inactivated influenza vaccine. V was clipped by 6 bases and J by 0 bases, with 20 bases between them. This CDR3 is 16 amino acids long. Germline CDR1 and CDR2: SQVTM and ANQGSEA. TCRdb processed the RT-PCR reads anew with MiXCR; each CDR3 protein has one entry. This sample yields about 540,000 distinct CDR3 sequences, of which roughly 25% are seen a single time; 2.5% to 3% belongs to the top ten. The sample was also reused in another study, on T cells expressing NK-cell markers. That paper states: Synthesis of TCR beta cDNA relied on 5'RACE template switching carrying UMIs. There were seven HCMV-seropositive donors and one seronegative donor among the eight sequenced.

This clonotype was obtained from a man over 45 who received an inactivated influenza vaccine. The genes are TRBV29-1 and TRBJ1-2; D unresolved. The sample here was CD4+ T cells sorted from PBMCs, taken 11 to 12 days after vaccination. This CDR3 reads CSVNGRPNFANYGYTF. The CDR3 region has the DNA TGCAGCGTGAACGGGCGGCCGAACTTCGCTAACTATGGCTACACCTTC.